A single sample is the source of the 12 T cell receptor beta chains below, sequenced in a study of OX40 agonist ivuxolimab in advanced cancers. Generated by immunoSEQ multiplex PCR, the TCRdb table keeps only in-frame clones and is missing some. The sample records roughly 79,000 clones, about 90% being singletons. The input for sequencing was CD4+ or CD8+ T cells sorted from blood, taken in a trial of the OX40 agonist ivuxolimab. The origin of the receptors is an adult with an advanced solid tumor such as melanoma, head and neck, liver or kidney cancer.

The CDR3 is CASSQPGSGYTF. For the CDR3, the DNA is TGTGCCAGCAGCCAGCCGGGTAGTGGCTACACCTTC. The V and J genes are TRBV4-2 and TRBJ1-2, with D hard to call. V lost 3 bases, J lost 7 bases, and 9 bases lay in between. The CDR3 covers 12 residues. The germline gives CDR1 LGHNA, CDR2 YNFKEQ.

The chain uses TRBV12-5 and TRBJ1-1, with 11 bases fitting TRBD1. Germline trimming cut 0 bases from V and 4 bases from J; bases unmatched to any gene: 13. The CDR3 runs to 19 residues. The germline CDR1 and CDR2 sequences are LGHNT and FRNRAP. CDR3 residues: CASGLVPQDRGRLGTEAFF. CDR3 coding DNA: TGTGCTAGTGGTTTGGTACCCCAGGACAGGGGGCGCCTGGGCACTGAAGCTTTCTTT.

The chain links TRBV7-2 to TRBJ2-3; D unresolved. The CDR3 has 14 residues. V lost 3 bases, J lost 4 bases, and 11 bases lay in between. CDR1 and CDR2 (germline): SGHTA, FQGNSA. In nucleotides, the CDR3 is TGTGCCAGCAGCTTGAACCCTGGGCCAGATACGCAGTATTTT. Amino acid sequence: CASSLNPGPDTQYF. The whole variable domain, remainder taken from reference TRBV7-2 and TRBJ2-3, is GAGVSQSPSNKVTEKGKDVELRCDPISGHTALYWYRQSLGQGLEFLIYFQGNSAPDKSGLPSDRFSAERTGGSVSTLTIQRTQQEDSAVYLCASSLNPGPDTQYFGPGTRLTVL.

The rearrangement uses TRBV15 and TRBJ2-5; the D call may be TRBD1 or TRBD2 (5 bases each). This CDR3 comprises 15 residues. Between the trimmed V and J ends, which lost 0 bases and 4 bases, there was a span of 12 bases. The V gene's germline CDR1 is LNHNV and CDR2 YYDKDF (reference sequence). DNA of the CDR3: TGTGCCACCAGCAGAGATAGGAGGCAGGGAGAGACCCAGTACTTC. It is translated as CATSRDRRQGETQYF. The full variable domain, completed using reference TRBV15 and TRBJ2-5, is DAMVIQNPRYQVTQFGKPVTLSCSQTLNHNVMYWYQQKSSQAPKLLFHYYDKDFNNEADTPDNFQSRRPNTSFCFLDIRSPGLGDTAMYLCATSRDRRQGETQYFGPGTRLLVL.

The chain carries TRBV19 and TRBJ2-3; 13 bases are a match to TRBD2. Germline V gene data show CDR1 as LNHDA and CDR2 as SQIVND (reference sequence). The trim removed 6 bases at V and 2 bases at J, leaving 8 bases unmatched. This CDR3 region has 17 residues. DNA of the CDR3: TGTGCCAGTAGCCTTTGGACTAGCGGGAGCTCCACAGATACGCAGTATTTT. This gives the protein CASSLWTSGSSTDTQYF.

This chain uses TRBV15 with TRBJ2-1, with 10 bases that match TRBD2. Unmatched junction bases numbered 8, after V lost 3 bases and J lost 3 bases. CDR1 is LNHNV, CDR2 YYDKDF, per germline (reference sequence). The CDR3 loop spans 17 amino acids. The CDR3 DNA follows: TGTGCCACCAGCAGGCGTTTCGGACTAGCGGTCTACAATGAGCAGTTCTTC. Protein sequence: CATSRRFGLAVYNEQFF.

This chain connects TRBV19 to TRBJ1-5; a weak D match, TRBD1 (5 bases). CDR3 length: 18 amino acids. V shed 4 bases and J shed 7 bases, with 26 bases lying between them. Germline V lookup: CDR1 LNHDA, CDR2 SQIVND (reference sequence). The CDR3 coding sequence is TGTGCCAGTAGTACTACGAGGATAACAGGTTACACTAGGCAGCCCCAGCATTTT. Translated, it gives CASSTTRITGYTRQPQHF.

The V gene is TRBV7-9, the J gene TRBJ2-2; D not resolved. Trimming stripped 5 bases from V and 0 bases from J, with 4 bases between. CDR3 length equals 13 residues. The V gene's germline CDR1 is SEHNR and CDR2 FQNEAQ (reference sequence). CDR3 DNA: TGTGCCAGCAGCGCCTCGAACACCGGGGAGCTGTTTTTT. The encoded protein is CASSASNTGELFF.

The CDR3 is CASSLVREQYF. The DNA of the CDR3 is TGTGCCAGCAGCTTAGTTCGAGAGCAGTACTTC. This rearrangement joins TRBV7-8 to TRBJ2-7; D is unresolved. Germline V gene lookup returns CDR1 SGHVS and CDR2 FQNEAQ. CDR3 length: 11 amino acids. Trimming took off 1 base at V and 7 bases at J, with 5 bases between the two ends.

This chain links TRBV11-3 with TRBJ1-4, with D possibly matching TRBD1 (5 bases). V was shortened by 0 bases and J by 6 bases, with 14 bases between the two germline ends. The CDR3 is 16 amino acids. The V gene's germline CDR1 is SGHNT and CDR2 YENEEA. The CDR3 protein is CASSLDLGRDYEKLFF. In DNA, the CDR3 is TGTGCCAGCAGCTTAGATCTCGGCAGGGATTATGAAAAACTGTTTTTT. Full variable domain (missing parts from reference TRBV11-3 and TRBJ1-4): EAGVVQSPRYKIIEKKQPVAFWCNPISGHNTLYWYLQNLGQGPELLIRYENEEAVDDSQLPKDRFSAERLKGVDSTLKIQPAELGDSAVYLCASSLDLGRDYEKLFFGSGTQLSVL.

The chain employs TRBV29-1 and TRBJ2-5; D possibly corresponds to TRBD2 (6 bases). Germline V gives CDR1 SQVTM, CDR2 ANQGSEA. The V end was cut by 4 bases, the J end by 4 bases, with 16 bases between. The CDR3 extends over 14 amino acids. For the CDR3, the DNA is TGCAGCGTTGTTTTGACGGGAGCACGAGAGACCCAGTACTTC. Translation gives CSVVLTGARETQYF.

This chain joins TRBV7-3 and TRBJ1-1; no definite D call. There are 13 residues in the CDR3. The germline gives CDR1 SGHTA, CDR2 FQGTGA. V lost 5 bases to trimming and J lost 0 bases, with 7 bases between them. CDR3 sequence (DNA): TGTGCCAGCAGCCCCCTAGTGAACACTGAAGCTTTCTTT. Protein product: CASSPLVNTEAFF. The variable domain in full, with the rest retrieved from reference TRBV7-3 and TRBJ1-1, is GAGVSQTPSNKVTEKGKYVELRCDPISGHTALYWYRQSLGQGPEFLIYFQGTGAADDSGLPNDRFFAVRPEGSVSTLKIQRTERGDSAVYLCASSPLVNTEAFFGQGTRLTVV.